The 30 T cell receptor beta chains given below trace back to one sample, sequenced in a study of human T cells and chemical hapten exposure. TCRdb fed the RACE reads into MiXCR, producing one record per CDR3 protein. The sample gives 55,000 to 80,000 distinct CDR3 sequences, approximately 9.9% of which show up once; roughly 2.1% is in the top ten. As for time point: patch test 3, about 24 weeks after DPC sensitization. Treatment denoted: therapeutic diphenylcyclopropenone sensitization with weekly scalp DPC. The sequences come from whole blood, collected in connection with sensitization to the hapten diphenylcyclopropenone (DPC). These receptors were obtained from a woman between 25 and 40 years old with alopecia areata. Some clones in this sample may be carry-over from other donors' samples.

This clonotype was counted many times. This rearrangement joins TRBV6-6 to TRBJ1-1, with D unclear. The CDR3 covers 12 residues. CDR1 is MNHNY and CDR2 is SVGAGI in the germline V gene (reference sequence). The V gene lost 7 bases and the J gene lost 1 base, with 7 bases spanning the gap. CDR3 DNA: TGTGCCAGCACTCAAGGGAACACTGAAGCTTTCTTT. It translates to CASTQGNTEAFF.

CDR3 amino acids: CASSFSTDTQYF. The CDR3 DNA sequence: TGTGCCAGCAGTTTCTCCACAGATACGCAGTATTTT. The chain has TRBV12-3 or TRBV12-4 and TRBJ2-3; the D is unclear. V dropped 3 bases and J dropped 2 bases, with 3 bases sitting between them. CDR3 size: 12 residues.

The chain employs TRBV7-8 and TRBJ2-1, with TRBD1 matching over 7 bases. Germline V gene lookup returns CDR1 SGHVS and CDR2 FQNEAQ. The CDR3 loop spans 14 amino acids. V lost 7 bases and J lost 12; bases outside the gene matches: 15. The CDR3 here is CASNGQGVSWGQFF. The CDR3 nucleotides are TGTGCCAGCAACGGCCAGGGGGTTTCCTGGGGGCAGTTCTTC.

The chain is built from TRBV20-1 and TRBJ2-1; perhaps TRBD1 as D (6 bases). This CDR3 contains 14 residues. V was shortened by 6 bases and J by 5 bases, with 17 bases between the two germline ends. CDR1 is DFQATT and CDR2 is SNEGSKA in the germline V gene (reference sequence). CDR3 sequence reads: CSANVGTRDNEQFF. As DNA, the CDR3 is TGCAGTGCAAACGTTGGGACACGGGACAATGAGCAGTTCTTC.

This clonotype has ten or more counts. This chain links TRBV30 with TRBJ1-5, with a tentative D call TRBD1 (5 bases). Trimming removed 2 bases from V and 4 bases from J, with 12 bases in between. The CDR3 is 14 residues long. The germline gives CDR1 GTSNPN, CDR2 SVGIG (reference sequence). CDR3 residues: CAWSSTGRNQPQHF. CDR3 DNA: TGTGCCTGGAGTTCAACGGGACGGAATCAGCCCCAGCATTTT.

The rearrangement uses TRBV11-3 and TRBJ2-3; 11 bases map to TRBD1. There are 17 residues in the CDR3. CDR1 and CDR2 (germline): SGHNT, YENEEA. Trimming took 5 bases from V and 4 from J; bases not matched to a gene: 11. DNA of the CDR3: TGTGCCAGCAGCCCATTCTCCGGGACAGGGGGGCCAGATACGCAGTATTTT. Its translation: CASSPFSGTGGPDTQYF.

The chain is built from TRBV4-2 and TRBJ2-3; tentatively, D is TRBD2 (6 bases). The CDR3 is 15 residues long. V shed 0 bases and J shed 5 bases, with 12 bases lying between them. Germline V gene sequence: CDR1 LGHNA, CDR2 YNFKEQ. The CDR3 coding sequence is TGTGCCAGCAGCCAAGATTTCAGGGAGGTAGATACGCAGTATTTT. As protein: CASSQDFREVDTQYF.

This clonotype was observed a handful of times. This chain joins TRBV12-3 or TRBV12-4 and TRBJ1-5; D unclear. V lost 1 base, J lost 5 bases, and 3 bases lay in between. The CDR3 has 12 amino acids. In DNA form, the CDR3 reads TGTGCCAGCAGTTTAGACGATCAGCCCCAGCATTTT. It is translated as CASSLDDQPQHF.

This clonotype was detected many times. The rearrangement joins TRBV6-2 or TRBV6-3 to TRBJ2-7; D ambiguous. Germline V CDR1 and CDR2: MNHEY, SVGEGT. V was pared by 2 bases and J by 6 bases, with 11 bases between. This CDR3 comprises 13 residues. The CDR3 DNA follows: TGTGCCAGCAGTTACCCCCCACTGGTCGAGCAGTACTTC. This translates into CASSYPPLVEQYF.

This clonotype has at least ten counts. The CDR3 nucleotides are TGTGCCAGCAGCTCTCGGGTCTCCGGGACAGGGAACACTGAAGCTTTCTTT. Translating gives CASSSRVSGTGNTEAFF. The chain is built from TRBV13 and TRBJ1-1; 8 bases are a match to TRBD1. V shed 4 bases and J 1 base; nucleotides not matched to a gene: 11. The germline gives CDR1 PRHDT, CDR2 FYEKMQ (reference sequence). The CDR3 runs 17 residues.

This clonotype was seen many times. The chain uses TRBV5-5 and TRBJ1-2, with D tentatively TRBD1 (6 bases). The V end was cut by 0 bases, the J end by 8 bases, with 17 bases between. Germline CDR1 SGHKS, CDR2 YYEKEE (reference sequence). The CDR3 loop spans 15 amino acids. The CDR3 bases are TGTGCCAGCAGCTTGGCCACCGTCGCAGGGGCCGGCTACACCTTC. Translating it yields CASSLATVAGAGYTF.

This clonotype has a handful of counts. V usage is TRBV4-2 and J usage is TRBJ2-1; D is perhaps TRBD2 (5 bases). The V gene lost 4 bases and the J gene lost 12 bases, with 31 bases spanning the gap. The CDR3 spans 18 residues. Germline-derived CDR1 and CDR2 are LGHNA and YNFKEQ. CDR3 sequence (DNA): TGTGCCAGCAGCCCTCCGCCGATGACTCCCGGGGATCCTAATAGGCAGTTCTTC. It yields the protein CASSPPPMTPGDPNRQFF.

The chain is built from TRBV7-6 and TRBJ2-3; 11 nucleotides agree with TRBD2. The V gene's germline CDR1 is SGHVS and CDR2 FNYEAQ. Trimming took 2 bases from V and 8 from J; bases not matched to a gene: 0. The CDR3 contains 13 residues. CDR3 sequence (DNA): TGTGCCAGCAGCTTACTAGCGGGAGGTACGCAGTATTTT. This gives the protein CASSLLAGGTQYF.

The chain combines TRBV18 with TRBJ2-7; TRBD2 might be the D (6 bases). The CDR3 contains 14 residues. Looked up from germline, CDR1 is KGHSH and CDR2 is LQKENI. Trimming took 0 bases from V and 9 from J, leaving 15 bases between them. CDR3 nucleotide sequence: TGTGCCAGCTCACCACCGGCCGGGCGGGATGGGCAGTACTTC. It specifies CASSPPAGRDGQYF.

The genes are TRBV20-1 and TRBJ2-3, with 7 bases matching TRBD2. The CDR3 totals 14 residues. Per the germline V gene, CDR1 is DFQATT and CDR2 is SNEGSKA (reference sequence). CDR3 sequence reads: CSTITSDTGDTQYF. The CDR3 coding sequence is TGCAGCACCATTACTAGCGATACAGGAGATACGCAGTATTTT.

The CDR3 coding sequence is TGCAGTGTTAGCGGCATCGGGAGGAAGAACACCGGGGAGCTGTTTTTT. This codes for CSVSGIGRKNTGELFF. V usage is TRBV20-1 and J usage is TRBJ2-2; 7 positions agree with TRBD2. This CDR3 comprises 16 residues. With V trimmed by 7 bases and J by 1 base, 12 bases remained unmatched. The germline CDR1 and CDR2 sequences are DFQATT and SNEGSKA (reference sequence).

This clonotype rates as medium-sized. The chain is built from TRBV5-1 and TRBJ1-1; D might be TRBD1 (5 bases). This CDR3 has 16 residues. V gave up 6 bases and J gave up 0 bases, with 18 bases separating them. CDR1 and CDR2 from the germline V gene are SGHRS and YFSETQ. The CDR3 coding sequence is TGCGCCAGCAACCCCGAGACGGGGGTCATGAACACTGAAGCTTTCTTT. This gives the protein CASNPETGVMNTEAFF.

This clonotype was found a few times. The genes are TRBV11-3 and TRBJ1-1; a possible D gene is TRBD1 (5 bases). Germline CDR1 is SGHNT and CDR2 is YENEEA. Trimming pared 6 bases from V and 3 bases from J, leaving 14 bases between. The CDR3 is 14 residues long. For the CDR3, the DNA is TGTGCCAGCAGTCTGCGAGGGGATTACACTGAAGCTTTCTTT. As protein: CASSLRGDYTEAFF. Together with reference TRBV11-3 and TRBJ1-1, the CDR3 gives the full variable domain: EAGVVQSPRYKIIEKKQPVAFWCNPISGHNTLYWYLQNLGQGPELLIRYENEEAVDDSQLPKDRFSAERLKGVDSTLKIQPAELGDSAVYLCASSLRGDYTEAFFGQGTRLTVV.

The chain carries TRBV7-2 and TRBJ2-1; no clear D. This CDR3 is 13 amino acids long. Between the trimmed V and J ends, which lost 0 bases and 3 bases, there was a span of 3 bases. CDR1 is SGHTA and CDR2 is FQGNSA in the germline V gene. CDR3 DNA sequence: TGTGCCAGCAGCTTAGCGCTCTACAATGAGCAGTTCTTC. It specifies CASSLALYNEQFF.

This clonotype was seen more than once but under ten times. A much larger clone lies a single base off, so this may be a read error. The rearrangement joins TRBV6-2 or TRBV6-3 to TRBJ1-6; D gene ambiguous. Germline CDR1 and CDR2: MNHEY and SVGEGT. This CDR3 is 12 amino acids long. The CDR3 bases are TGTGCCAGCAGAAAAGCTAATTCACCCCCCCACTTT. Its protein product is CASRKANSPPHF.

Ten or more counts support this clonotype. The chain recombines TRBV6-2 or TRBV6-3 with TRBJ2-3; D might be TRBD1 (6 bases). The CDR3 spans 15 residues. Trimming removed 7 bases at V and 0 bases at J, with 14 bases between. The germline gives CDR1 MNHEY, CDR2 SVGEGT. The CDR3 is CASILGQLSTDTQYF. Here the CDR3 DNA reads TGTGCCAGCATCCTAGGACAGCTAAGCACAGATACGCAGTATTTT.

This clonotype was counted at least ten times. V gene TRBV20-1 combines with J gene TRBJ1-1; D remains unclear. The V and J ends lost 0 bases and 1 base respectively, with 6 bases between them. Germline CDR1 is DFQATT and CDR2 is SNEGSKA (reference sequence). The CDR3 is 13 amino acids. The CDR3 reads CSARDKENTEAFF. The CDR3 coding sequence is TGCAGTGCTAGAGACAAGGAGAACACTGAAGCTTTCTTT.

CDR3 region: CASRPQGPTDTQYF. DNA for the CDR3: TGTGCCAGCAGACCTCAGGGGCCCACAGATACGCAGTATTTT. The gene calls are TRBV2 and TRBJ2-3; tentatively, D is TRBD1 (6 bases). The CDR3 totals 14 residues. With 6 bases removed from V and 2 bases from J, the gap between germline ends came to 12 bases. Germline lookup yields CDR1 SNHLY and CDR2 FYNNEI.

This clonotype was counted only a few times. This sequence joins TRBV2 and TRBJ1-1; perhaps TRBD1 as D (6 bases). The CDR3 totals 13 residues. Germline CDR1 SNHLY, CDR2 FYNNEI. The V end was cut by 6 bases, the J end by 0 bases, with 8 bases between. The DNA for the CDR3 is TGTGCCAGCAGGGGACAAGTGAACACTGAAGCTTTCTTT. The encoded protein is CASRGQVNTEAFF.

The chain joins TRBV10-3 to TRBJ1-5; TRBD1 is a possible D gene (6 bases). CDR3 length equals 12 residues. Germline assignment: CDR1 ENHRY and CDR2 SYGVKD. The V and J ends lost 6 bases and 5 bases respectively, with 8 bases between them. This CDR3 reads CAISPGDQPQHF. CDR3 DNA: TGTGCCATCAGCCCAGGGGATCAGCCCCAGCATTTT.

V gene TRBV12-3 or TRBV12-4 combines with J gene TRBJ2-1; 9 bases fit TRBD2. V was pared by 3 bases and J by 2 bases, with 11 bases of the junction left unmatched. The CDR3 extends over 18 amino acids. In DNA form, the CDR3 reads TGTGCCAGCAGTTTCCGGGCTAGCGGGACCCCTCCCTACAATGAGCAGTTCTTC. Protein sequence: CASSFRASGTPPYNEQFF.

The table lists this clonotype with a few counts. The rearrangement joins TRBV4-1 to TRBJ1-4; D is uncertain. Trimming took off 7 bases at V and 8 bases at J, with 11 bases between the two ends. CDR1 and CDR2 from the germline V gene are MGHRA and YSYEKL. The CDR3 contains 12 residues. DNA of the CDR3: TGCGCCAGCATCTCAAGCGGGGAAAAACTGTTTTTT. This encodes CASISSGEKLFF.

This clonotype was seen repeatedly, ten times or more. J is TRBJ1-2 and V is TRBV6-1; no clear D gene. Germline CDR1 MNHNS, CDR2 SASEGT. This CDR3 has 14 residues. The V gene lost 2 bases and the J gene lost 4 bases, with 11 bases spanning the gap. The DNA for the CDR3 is TGTGCCAGCAGTGAATCTGGGTCCCTCTATGGCTACACCTTC. It encodes CASSESGSLYGYTF.

The chain couples TRBV5-1 to TRBJ2-7; D is unresolved. V dropped 1 base and J dropped 3 bases, with 11 bases sitting between them. This CDR3 comprises 14 residues. Germline V CDR1 and CDR2: SGHRS, YFSETQ. The CDR3 reads CASSLKGPSYEQYF. As DNA, the CDR3 is TGCGCCAGCAGCTTGAAAGGGCCGAGCTACGAGCAGTACTTC.

V gene TRBV7-8 combines with J gene TRBJ1-1; 8 bases are shared with TRBD1. J gave up 6 bases and V 0 bases, and 6 bases lay outside the gene matches. This CDR3 has 15 amino acids. CDR1 is SGHVS and CDR2 is FQNEAQ in the germline V gene. The DNA for the CDR3 is TGTGCCAGCAGCTTAGCGGACAGGGTAAGGGCTGAAGCTTTCTTT. Protein sequence: CASSLADRVRAEAFF.